This TCR beta chain derives from a study of blood T cells in healthy people across ages. This clonotype was recorded once. It was with a sample-barcoded 5' primer and a J-beta primer mix that a second PCR of about 6 to 12 cycles was run. TCRdb itself ran the 5' RACE reads through MiXCR, one entry per CDR3 protein. This table has some 940,000 distinct CDR3 sequences, about 29% appearing once. This sample was shared with a second study, whose subject was T cells of mothers and their children.

Sequenced material: blood. The receptor comes from a woman aged 40 to 50 in good health.

This chain's CDR3 is CAWSGGFGTEAFF. The CDR3 DNA is TGTGCCTGGAGTGGGGGCTTCGGGACTGAAGCTTTCTTT. The chain is built from TRBV30 and TRBJ1-1; possibly TRBD1 for D (5 bases). The V gene's germline CDR1 is GTSNPN and CDR2 SVGIG (reference sequence). The CDR3 spans 13 residues. V dropped 1 base and J dropped 5 bases, with 11 bases sitting between them.